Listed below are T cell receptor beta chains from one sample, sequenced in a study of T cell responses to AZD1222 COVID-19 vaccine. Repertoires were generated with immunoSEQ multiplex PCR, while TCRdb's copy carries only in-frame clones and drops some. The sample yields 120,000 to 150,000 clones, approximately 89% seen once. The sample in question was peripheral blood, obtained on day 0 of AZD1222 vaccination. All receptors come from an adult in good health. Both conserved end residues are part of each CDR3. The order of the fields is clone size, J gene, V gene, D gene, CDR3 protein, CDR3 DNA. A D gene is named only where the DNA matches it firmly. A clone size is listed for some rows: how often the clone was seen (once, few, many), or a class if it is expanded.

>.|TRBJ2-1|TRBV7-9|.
CASSTRDNEQFF
TGTGCCAGCAGCACCCGGGACAATGAGCAGTTCTTC
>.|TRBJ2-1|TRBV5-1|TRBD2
CASSLAPSGRVFF
TGCGCCAGCAGCTTGGCTCCTAGCGGGAGGGTTTTCTTC
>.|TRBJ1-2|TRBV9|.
CASSVESGGGYTF
TGTGCCAGCAGCGTAGAGTCCGGGGGTGGCTACACCTTC
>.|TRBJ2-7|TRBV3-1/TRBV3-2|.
CASSQDAKTYEQYF
TGTGCCAGCAGCCAAGACGCTAAAACTTACGAGCAGTACTTC
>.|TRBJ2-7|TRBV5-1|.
CASSVSGGLEQYF
TGCGCCAGCAGTGTCTCCGGAGGGCTCGAGCAGTACTTC
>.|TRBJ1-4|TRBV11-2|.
CASSLGSTNEKLFF
TGTGCCAGCAGCTTGGGGTCGACTAATGAAAAACTGTTTTTT
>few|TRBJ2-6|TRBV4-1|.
CASSQTPGANVLTF
TGCGCCAGCAGCCAAACGCCTGGGGCCAACGTCCTGACTTTC
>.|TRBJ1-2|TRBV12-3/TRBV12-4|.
CASSFGNYGYTF
TGTGCCAGCAGTTTCGGGAACTATGGCTACACCTTC
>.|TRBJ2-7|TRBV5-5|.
CASMGETYEQYF
TGTGCCAGCATGGGCGAGACCTACGAGCAGTACTTC
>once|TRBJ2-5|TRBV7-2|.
CASSLRPQETQYF
TGTGCCAGCAGCCTCCGGCCGCAAGAGACCCAGTACTTC
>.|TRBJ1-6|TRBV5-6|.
CASSRWVGGRWNSPLHF
TGTGCCAGCAGCCGGTGGGTGGGGGGCAGGTGGAATTCACCCCTCCACTTT
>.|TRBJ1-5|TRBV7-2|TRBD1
CASSLTGAISNQPQHF
TGTGCCAGCAGCTTGACAGGGGCCATTAGCAATCAGCCCCAGCATTTT
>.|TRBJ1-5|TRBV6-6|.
CASSPRQQMIQPQHF
TGTGCCAGCAGTCCCCGCCAGCAAATGATTCAGCCCCAGCATTTT
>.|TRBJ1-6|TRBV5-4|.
CASSRQDSPLHF
TGTGCCAGCAGCCGCCAAGATTCACCCCTCCACTTT
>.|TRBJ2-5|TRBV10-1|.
CASSELLGVETQYF
TGCGCCAGCAGTGAGCTTTTGGGGGTGGAGACCCAGTACTTC
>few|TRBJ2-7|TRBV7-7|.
CASSPGAGISYEQYF
TGTGCTAGCAGCCCGGGGGCGGGGATCTCCTACGAGCAGTACTTC
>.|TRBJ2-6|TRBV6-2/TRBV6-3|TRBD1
CASSSGGSGANVLTF
TGTGCCAGCAGTTCAGGGGGCTCTGGGGCCAACGTCCTGACTTTC
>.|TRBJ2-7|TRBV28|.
CASSSSTGGGYEQYF
.
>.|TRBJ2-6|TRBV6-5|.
CASRLQGAGANVLTF
TGTGCCAGCAGGCTACAGGGCGCTGGGGCCAACGTCCTGACTTTC
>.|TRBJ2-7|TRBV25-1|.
CASSDRVGGGQYF
TGTGCCAGCAGCGATCGGGTGGGTGGCGGGCAGTACTTC
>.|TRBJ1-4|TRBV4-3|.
CASSQDWLDRKLFF
TGCGCCAGCAGCCAAGATTGGTTGGACAGAAAACTGTTTTTT
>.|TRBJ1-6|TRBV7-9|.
CASSLRGQALHF
TGTGCCAGCAGCTTAAGAGGTCAGGCCCTCCACTTT
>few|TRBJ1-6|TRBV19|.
CASSMRGNNSPLHF
TGTGCCAGTAGTATGAGGGGGAATAATTCACCCCTCCACTTT
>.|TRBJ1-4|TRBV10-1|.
CASTPGTNEKLFF
TGCGCCAGCACTCCGGGAACTAATGAAAAACTGTTTTTT
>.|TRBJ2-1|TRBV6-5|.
CASQGHNEQFF
TGTGCCAGCCAGGGCCACAATGAGCAGTTCTTC
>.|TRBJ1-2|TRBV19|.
CASSIGQARGYTF
TGTGCCAGTAGTATAGGGCAGGCCCGGGGCTACACCTTC
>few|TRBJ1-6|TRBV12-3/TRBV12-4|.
CASTPRGGSPLHF
TGTGCCAGCACCCCGAGGGGAGGTTCACCCCTCCACTTT
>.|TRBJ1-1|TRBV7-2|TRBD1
CASSYRDRDNTEAFF
TGTGCCAGCAGCTACCGGGACAGGGATAACACTGAAGCTTTCTTT
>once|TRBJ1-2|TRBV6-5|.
CASSYRPPSGLGGYTF
TGTGCCAGCAGTTACCGACCTCCGTCAGGGTTGGGAGGCTACACCTTC
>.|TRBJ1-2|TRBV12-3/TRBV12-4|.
CASSLGTGYGYTF
TGTGCCAGCAGTTTAGGAACGGGCTATGGCTACACCTTC
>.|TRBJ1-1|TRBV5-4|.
CASSFGGGTEAFF
TGTGCCAGCAGCTTTGGAGGGGGGACGGAAGCTTTCTTT
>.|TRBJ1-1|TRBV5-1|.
CASSLSGQYLTMNTEAFF
TGCGCCAGCAGCTTGAGTGGGCAGTATTTGACCATGAACACTGAAGCTTTCTTT
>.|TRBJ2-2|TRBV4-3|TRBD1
CASSQEYQGDTGELFF
TGCGCCAGCAGCCAAGAATACCAGGGGGACACCGGGGAGCTGTTTTTT
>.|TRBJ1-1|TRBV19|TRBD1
CASSLRDRGHRSFTEAFF
TGTGCCAGTAGTCTCCGGGACAGGGGCCACAGGAGTTTCACTGAAGCTTTCTTT
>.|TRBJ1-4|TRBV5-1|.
CASSLSPGNEKLFF
TGCGCCAGCAGCCTAAGCCCGGGTAATGAAAAACTGTTTTTT
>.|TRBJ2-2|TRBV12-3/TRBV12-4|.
CASMESNTGELFF
TGTGCCAGCATGGAGTCGAACACCGGGGAGCTGTTTTTT
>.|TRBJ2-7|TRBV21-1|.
CASSNHRAESYEQYF
TGTGCCAGCAGCAACCACCGAGCGGAATCCTACGAGCAGTACTTC
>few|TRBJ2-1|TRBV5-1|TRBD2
CASMRLAGVNEQFF
TGCGCCAGCATGCGACTAGCGGGAGTCAATGAGCAGTTCTTC
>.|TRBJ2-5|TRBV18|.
CASSPGTQYQETQYF
TGTGCCAGCTCACCCGGGACACAGTACCAAGAGACCCAGTACTTC
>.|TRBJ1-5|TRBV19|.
CASSIEGRWTYSNQPQHF
TGTGCCAGTAGTATTGAGGGCCGCTGGACTTATAGCAATCAGCCCCAGCATTTT
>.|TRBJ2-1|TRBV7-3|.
CASSLTCRGPLYNEQFF
TGTGCCAGCAGCTTAACGTGTAGGGGCCCTCTTTACAATGAGCAGTTCTTC
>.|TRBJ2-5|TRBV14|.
CASSQDRQGETQYF
TGTGCCAGCAGCCAAGATCGGCAGGGTGAGACCCAGTACTTC
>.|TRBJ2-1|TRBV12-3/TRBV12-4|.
CASSRDFHNEQFF
TGTGCCAGCAGCCGGGACTTCCACAATGAGCAGTTCTTC
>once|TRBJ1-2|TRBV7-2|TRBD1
CASSLIGTAYGYTF
TGTGCCAGCAGCTTAATAGGGACAGCTTATGGCTACACCTTC
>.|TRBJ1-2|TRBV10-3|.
CAISEPPLSNYGYTF
TGTGCCATCAGTGAGCCCCCCCTCTCTAACTATGGCTACACCTTC
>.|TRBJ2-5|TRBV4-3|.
CASSQKELDTQGETQYF
TGCGCCAGCAGCCAAAAGGAGCTGGACACTCAAGGGGAGACCCAGTACTTC
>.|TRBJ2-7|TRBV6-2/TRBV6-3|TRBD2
CASSYPELAFMNEEQYF
TGTGCCAGCAGTTACCCCGAACTAGCGTTCATGAATGAGGAGCAGTACTTC
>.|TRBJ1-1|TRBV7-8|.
CASSSTPQTGMGAFF
TGTGCCAGCAGCTCCACCCCGCAGACAGGAATGGGAGCTTTCTTT
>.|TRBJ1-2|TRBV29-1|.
CSVGSSNYGYTF
TGCAGCGTTGGGTCCAGCAACTATGGCTACACCTTC
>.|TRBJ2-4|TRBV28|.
CASRPLWLKLAKNIQYF
TGTGCCAGCAGGCCCCTTTGGCTCAAGCTAGCCAAAAACATTCAGTACTTC
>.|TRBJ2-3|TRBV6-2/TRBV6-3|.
CASSPPGTSDTQYF
TGTGCCAGCAGCCCTCCGGGGACTTCAGATACGCAGTATTTT
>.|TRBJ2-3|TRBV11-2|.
CASSLGVGTDTQYF
TGTGCCAGCAGCTTAGGGGTGGGCACAGATACGCAGTATTTT
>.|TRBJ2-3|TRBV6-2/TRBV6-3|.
CASSPRLRSGTDTQYF
TGTGCCAGCAGTCCAAGACTGCGGTCAGGCACAGATACGCAGTATTTT
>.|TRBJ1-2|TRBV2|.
CASSASRSYGYTF
TGTGCCAGCAGTGCTTCCAGGAGCTATGGCTACACCTTC
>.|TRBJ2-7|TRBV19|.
CASSTFGSYEQYF
TGTGCCAGTAGTACCTTTGGTTCCTACGAGCAGTACTTC